These T cell receptor beta chains were read from a single sample in a study of cytotoxic CD8 clonotypes in ibrutinib-treated CLL. The data were produced by immunoSEQ multiplex PCR, yet TCRdb's version contains in-frame clones alone and is incomplete. The table lists about 300,000 clones, roughly 76% of them singletons. This sample comprised PBMCs, obtained at disease progression, from a patient treated with ibrutinib. The receptors originated from a human donor with chronic lymphocytic leukemia. The CDR3 runs from the conserved cysteine through the conserved F or W. A D gene is named only where the DNA matches it firmly. Where a row states a size, it is once, few, many or the class of an expanded clone; other rows omit it.

>TRBJ2-7|TRBD1|.|TRBV14|16
CASSRNPGQGDYEQYF
TGTGCCAGCAGCCGAAACCCGGGACAGGGCGACTACGAGCAGTACTTC
>TRBJ1-5|TRBD1|.|TRBV6-1|18
CASSERVTGRVGNQPQHF
TGTGCCAGCAGTGAACGGGTGACAGGGAGAGTGGGCAATCAGCCCCAGCATTTT
>TRBJ1-2|.|.|TRBV2|12
CASSEVWYGYTF
TGTGCCAGCAGTGAGGTTTGGTATGGCTACACCTTC
>TRBJ2-2|TRBD2|.|TRBV5-1|16
CASSLALAGRTGELFF
TGCGCCAGCAGCTTGGCACTAGCGGGGCGCACCGGGGAGCTGTTTTTT
>TRBJ1-2|.|.|TRBV4-1|14
CASSQLRGMGGYTF
TGCGCCAGCAGCCAATTGAGGGGAATGGGTGGCTACACCTTC
>TRBJ2-1|TRBD2|.|TRBV6-6|15
CASSYLGGAYNEQFF
TGTGCCAGCAGTTACCTCGGGGGGGCCTACAATGAGCAGTTCTTC
>TRBJ1-4|.|.|TRBV27|15
CASSLSSAANEKLFF
TGTGCCAGCAGTTTATCATCGGCAGCGAATGAAAAACTGTTTTTT
>TRBJ1-2|.|few|TRBV28|12
CASSLGGVGYTF
TGTGCCAGCAGTTTGGGAGGGGTCGGCTACACCTTC
>TRBJ2-7|TRBD1|.|TRBV9|16
CASSPLSGTGSYEQYF
TGTGCCAGCAGCCCCCTTTCCGGGACAGGCTCCTACGAGCAGTACTTC
>TRBJ2-7|.|.|TRBV29-1|13
CSVEDGARYEQYF
TGCAGCGTTGAAGATGGGGCAAGGTACGAGCAGTACTTC
>TRBJ2-5|TRBD1|.|TRBV5-1|14
CASSGTGSRETQYF
TGCGCCAGCAGCGGGACAGGGAGTCGAGAGACCCAGTACTTC
>TRBJ1-2|.|few|TRBV5-1|13
CASSTSGDYGYTF
TGCGCCAGCAGCACCAGCGGGGACTATGGCTACACCTTC
>TRBJ1-2|.|.|TRBV6-1|16
CASSEDMAAPGYGYTF
TGTGCCAGCAGTGAAGATATGGCAGCGCCAGGCTATGGCTACACCTTC
>TRBJ2-7|TRBD1|.|TRBV7-6|17
CASSLAEPRDRVGEQYF
TGTGCCAGCAGCTTAGCGGAACCCCGGGACAGGGTCGGCGAGCAGTACTTC
>TRBJ2-1|.|once|TRBV7-9|15
CASSLVAPLYNEQFF
TGTGCCAGCAGCTTAGTAGCCCCACTCTACAATGAGCAGTTCTTC
>TRBJ1-4|.|.|TRBV7-9|15
CASSLGDPTNEKLFF
TGTGCCAGCAGCTTAGGGGACCCAACTAATGAAAAACTGTTTTTT
>TRBJ2-1|.|.|TRBV5-1|15
CASSLGGGPHNEQFF
TGCGCCAGCAGCTTGGGTGGGGGACCCCACAATGAGCAGTTCTTC
>TRBJ2-1|.|few|TRBV7-9|16
CASRRPEGRHYNEQFF
TGTGCCAGCAGGCGCCCCGAGGGTAGGCACTACAATGAGCAGTTCTTC
>TRBJ1-2|.|.|TRBV18|14
CASSQGGARYGYTF
TGTGCCAGCTCCCAGGGAGGGGCCCGCTATGGCTACACCTTC
>TRBJ2-3|TRBD2|.|TRBV7-2|16
CASRIAGLAITDTQYF
TGTGCCAGCAGAATTGCGGGACTAGCGATCACAGATACGCAGTATTTT
>TRBJ2-5|.|once|TRBV20-1|10
CSANRETQYF
TGCAGTGCCAACCGCGAGACCCAGTACTTC
>TRBJ2-2|.|once|TRBV2|15
CASRQYERSTGELFF
TGTGCCAGCAGGCAGTACGAGCGGTCCACCGGGGAGCTGTTTTTT
>TRBJ2-2|.|.|TRBV18|14
CASSPSRNTGELFF
TGTGCCAGCTCACCAAGCCGGAACACCGGGGAGCTGTTTTTT
>TRBJ1-1|.|.|TRBV5-1|14
CASSWTVGNTEAFF
TGCGCCAGCAGCTGGACAGTAGGGAACACTGAAGCTTTCTTT
>TRBJ1-1|.|.|TRBV29-1|13
CSVGQRVNTEAFF
TGCAGCGTAGGTCAGAGGGTAAACACTGAAGCTTTCTTT
>TRBJ2-7|.|.|TRBV29-1|12
CSVADSDYEQYF
TGCAGCGTAGCGGACAGTGATTACGAGCAGTACTTC
>TRBJ2-1|TRBD1|few|TRBV30|15
CAWIAGTGAYNEQFF
TGTGCCTGGATCGCCGGGACAGGGGCTTACAATGAGCAGTTCTTC
>TRBJ2-2|.|.|TRBV7-2|14
CASSYRTVAGELFF
TGTGCCAGCAGCTACCGGACGGTCGCCGGGGAGCTGTTTTTT
>TRBJ2-3|.|.|TRBV18|15
CASSTTGGRTDTQYF
TGTGCCAGCTCCACCACCGGCGGCCGCACAGATACGCAGTATTTT